This T cell receptor (beta chain) is from a study of liver allograft versus peripheral blood T cells. On the study more broadly: Repertoires of T cell receptors in transplanted livers were compared with recipients' peripheral blood repertoires.

Points from the study as a whole: Reportedly, liver allograft T cell receptor repertoires differed from peripheral blood ones.

CDR3 size: 15 residues. The V segment lost 7 bases and the J segment 2 bases; nucleotides outside the gene matches: 8. Germline assignment: CDR1 MNHEY and CDR2 SVGEGT. Details on this clonotype: Its cognate antigen is unknown.

Each CDR3 protein is one row after TCRdb ran MiXCR on the reads. This table holds roughly 9,200 distinct CDR3 sequences, roughly 26% found once. The TCR sequence derives from a human patient who had a liver transplant. Some T cells may be supplied by the graft donor. This rearrangement joins TRBV6-2 or TRBV6-3 to TRBJ1-5, with TRBD1 identical over 7 bases. In DNA, the CDR3 is TGTGCCAGCAACACAGGGGCCTTGGGCAATCAGCCCCAGCATTTT. This gives the protein CASNTGALGNQPQHF.